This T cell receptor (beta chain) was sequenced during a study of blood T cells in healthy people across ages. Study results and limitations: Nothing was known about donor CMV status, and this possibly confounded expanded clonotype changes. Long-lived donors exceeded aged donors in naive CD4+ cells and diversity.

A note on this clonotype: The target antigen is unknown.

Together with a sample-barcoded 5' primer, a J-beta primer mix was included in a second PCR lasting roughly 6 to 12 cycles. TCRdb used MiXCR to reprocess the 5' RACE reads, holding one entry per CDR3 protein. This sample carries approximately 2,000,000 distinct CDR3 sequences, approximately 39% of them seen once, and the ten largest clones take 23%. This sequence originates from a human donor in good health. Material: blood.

The CDR3 DNA sequence: TGTGCCAGCAGCTTAGTCCCGGCGGGGGGGGCCCAGTACTTC. Amino acids: CASSLVPAGGAQYF. The J gene is TRBJ2-5, the V gene TRBV11-2, with 9 positions matching TRBD2. After removal of 1 base from V and 9 bases from J, the junction contained 6 bases not matched to a gene. From germline, CDR1 is SGHAT and CDR2 FQNNGV. CDR3 length: 14 amino acids.